The rows below give T cell receptor beta chains drawn from one sample of a study of beta chain features in type 1 diabetes. Some clones are missing from TCRdb's copy, which holds only in-frame ones; the method was immunoSEQ multiplex PCR. The repertoire holds 150,000 to 180,000 clones, with about 8.1% as singletons. Sequencing was done on a sample of central memory CD4+ T cells from blood. The receptors stem from a man aged 18 to 30 in good health. Each CDR3 is given with its conserved first and last residue. A D gene is named only where the DNA matches it firmly. A row's size may be missing; if present it is once, few, many or a size class.

TRBD2 few TRBJ2-5 TRBV5-1 TGCGCCAGCAGCTTGCCTAGCGGTGAGGTGGGGGAGACCCAGTACTTC CASSLPSGEVGETQYF
- few TRBJ1-5 TRBV19 TGTGCCAGTAGTATAGCAACAGGATTTCAGCCCCAGCATTTT CASSIATGFQPQHF
- - TRBJ1-2 TRBV18 TGTGCCAGCTCACCACCGTTCACAGGGAACTATGGCTACACCTTC CASSPPFTGNYGYTF
- many TRBJ2-5 TRBV29-1 TGCAGCGTTGGCAGGAAAATACAAGAGACCCAGTACTTC CSVGRKIQETQYF
- few TRBJ2-5 TRBV2 TGTGCCAGCAGTGAAGACCGGGCTCTGAGCGGAGAGACCCAGTACTTC CASSEDRALSGETQYF
- - TRBJ2-2 TRBV28 TGTGCCACGGCTAGGAGTGGTGGCACCGGGGAGCTGTTTTTT CATARSGGTGELFF
TRBD1 - TRBJ2-2 TRBV7-6 TGTGCCAGCAGCCTCAGGACAGGAGGCGGGGAGCTGTTTTTT CASSLRTGGGELFF
- few TRBJ1-2 TRBV5-4 TGTGCCAGCAGCTTGGCCTTCGGAGTAGGAACTGGCTACACCTTC CASSLAFGVGTGYTF
TRBD2 few TRBJ2-5 TRBV25-1 TGTGCCAGCAGTGGCGGGGGGCGAGAGACCCAGTACTTC CASSGGGRETQYF
- few TRBJ2-2 TRBV6-6 TGTGCCAGCAGCGCTGACAGGGACTACACCGGGGAGCTGTTTTTT CASSADRDYTGELFF
TRBD2 few TRBJ2-1 TRBV9 TGTGCCAGCAGCCAACGGGGGGGCCAGTCCTACAATGAGCAGTTCTTC CASSQRGGQSYNEQFF
TRBD2 - TRBJ2-6 TRBV7-9 TGTGCCAGCAGCAAACCCCTCGGGGGGACTGGGGCCAACGTCCTGACTTTC CASSKPLGGTGANVLTF
- few TRBJ2-7 TRBV11-2 TGTGCCAGCAGCCCTAAGGGGGGGAGGCCCTACGAGCAGTACTTC CASSPKGGRPYEQYF
TRBD1 - TRBJ2-7 TRBV30 TGTGCCTGGAACAGGGGGTCCTACGAGCAGTACTTC CAWNRGSYEQYF